Here is one T cell receptor beta chain with its context. Authors' data handling: The authors estimated nucleated cell counts from reference gene primer amplification. TCRdb's copy holds only in-frame clones and misses some; the assay was immunoSEQ multiplex PCR. V and J calls and clone size come straight from that table; D and trimming were deduced from the DNA. This sample has around 86,000 clones, with 80% to 90% found just once. The CDR3 totals 18 residues. With 0 bases removed from V and 0 bases from J, the gap between germline ends came to 15 bases. These data are taken from a study of blood T cell repertoires in COVID-19. Study as a whole: The cDNA or gDNA used as material had been derived from T cells, B-cell-depleted T cells, or PBMCs.

The TCR comes from a woman older than 75 with acute or convalescent COVID-19. The chain uses TRBV23-1 and TRBJ2-1; the D gene is possibly TRBD2 (5 bases). TRBV23-1 is recorded as an ORF, its role being uncertain. Sample: peripheral blood. The CDR3 loop is CASSQSHSSSCSYNEQFF. CDR3 coding DNA: TGCGCCAGCAGTCAATCTCATTCGTCTAGCTGCTCCTACAATGAGCAGTTCTTC.